This T cell receptor beta chain originates from a study of blood T cell repertoires in COVID-19 (TCRdb year 2020). With respect to the entire study: Collaborator samples came from the United States, Italy and Spain and covered acute and convalescent phases of COVID-19. The dataset comprised deeply sampled blood TCRbeta repertoires from subjects exposed to, actively infected with, or recovered from COVID-19. Samples came from the ongoing ImmuneRACE study (first 160 participants) plus 1,254 subjects from 6 global collaborators. The material from the prospective study consisted of cDNA or gDNA derived from T cells, B-cell-depleted T cells, or PBMCs. Nearly every sample came with metadata listing a de-identified subject ID, COVID-19 status, age in years and sex. Where available, HLA class I and class II types were obtained from metadata supplied by the sample provider rather than from assay-based typing. The repertoires were released in a freely available public database intended as a resource for research on the immune response to SARS-CoV-2. Beyond this particular receptor, the publication reports: How much clinical and demographic metadata was included differed by source and by participant, and the metadata was provided uncurated.

Points on this clone: Its antigen specificity is not known. No quality values exist for individual bases; no much larger clone is one base distant.

TCRbeta CDR3 regions were amplified from genomic DNA by means of the immunoSEQ Assay, a bias-controlled multiplex PCR. In the original analysis: Nucleated cell counts per sample were estimated from amplification of reference gene primers within the assay. To quantify the absolute abundance of each unique TCRbeta CDR3 rearrangement, sequence reads were collapsed and filtered. Productive Simpson clonality was computed per sample as the square root of Simpson's diversity index over productive rearrangements. This is the immuneACCESS table as TCRdb keeps it, with only in-frame sequences that have V and J called. A part of the clones is gone; compared with another copy, unresolved V genes explain less than half, and the rest is unexplained. Clone size and the V and J calls come from that table; the DNA yielded D and trimming. The sample table contains roughly 150,000 clones; only one count was recorded for around four fifths of them. The leading ten clones occupy approximately 19% of the sample.

Samples from volunteer blood donors who had recovered from COVID-19 were contributed by a second Seattle source. Each collaborating institution followed its own protocols to collect whole blood in K2EDTA tubes. For TCRbeta analysis, collaborator samples were shipped as frozen whole blood, as isolated PBMCs, or as DNA extracted from either sample type. The CDR3 holds 14 amino acids from the cysteine to the phenylalanine. The CDR3 DNA has 42 bases and is translated from base 1. The junction shows trimming of 3 bases on V and 6 bases on J, and the gene matches do not reach 8 bases of it. The germline V gene (reference sequence) sets CDR1 to SGHNT and CDR2 to YYREEE.

Input material: peripheral blood. Here the chain combines TRBV5-4 and TRBJ1-1; 7 central bases correspond to TRBD1. This TCR was recovered from a woman between 70 and 85 years old who had recovered from COVID-19. The nucleotides are TGTGCCAGCAGCTCCTTCCCAACAGGGGCTGAAGCTTTCTTT. Protein translation: CASSSFPTGAEAFF.